This T cell receptor beta chain was sequenced during a study of blood T cell repertoires in COVID-19. Study summary: From the United States, Italy and Spain came samples of acute and convalescent COVID-19.

Seattle patient enrollment occurred during active infection, with longitudinal follow-up thereafter. This clone was picked up a small number of times. As handled by the study authors: The authors estimated nucleated cell counts from reference gene primer amplification. Measured with immunoSEQ multiplex PCR; TCRdb has only the in-frame clones, and not every one. The V and J calls and clone size come from that table; D and trimming were worked out from the DNA. The sample has 140,000 to 150,000 clones, 70% to 90% seen once. Trimming cost V 7 bases and J 2 bases; bases outside gene matches: 9. The CDR3 is 15 amino acids. Looked up from germline, CDR1 is SGHDT and CDR2 is YYEEEE.

Sequenced sample: peripheral blood. The rearrangement links TRBV5-6 to TRBJ2-7; TRBD2 matches 10 bases. The receptor was isolated from a woman aged 60-75 years with COVID-19, enrolled during active disease. The CDR3 here is CASSWRAGGTYEQYF. Here the CDR3 DNA reads TGTGCCAGCTCCTGGAGAGCGGGGGGGACCTACGAGCAGTACTTC. The variable domain in full, completed from reference TRBV5-6 and TRBJ2-7, reads DAGVTQSPTHLIKTRGQQVTLRCSPKSGHDTVSWYQQALGQGPQFIFQYYEEEERQRGNFPDRFSGHQFPNYSSELNVNALLLGDSALYLCASSWRAGGTYEQYFGPGTRLTVT.